Listed below are T cell receptor beta chains from one sample, sequenced in a study of blood T cell repertoires in COVID-19. Sequencing used immunoSEQ multiplex PCR; TCRdb keeps in-frame clones, though not all of them. Among roughly 120,000 clones listed, 65% to 85% were seen once. Sequenced: peripheral blood. These TCRs come from a man between 65 and 80 years old with acute or convalescent COVID-19. Each CDR3 is given with its conserved first and last residue. The D gene is left open where the match is weak. The size field is filled for only some rows; it gives once, few, many or a size class.

v_call,j_call,clone_size,d_call,cdr3_nt,cdr3_aa
TRBV6-6,TRBJ1-5,.,.,TGTGCCAGCAGCCGTCAAGCTCCGGGCAATCAGCCCCAGCATTTT,CASSRQAPGNQPQHF
TRBV11-2,TRBJ2-5,.,.,TGTGCCAGCAGCTTAGGAGGTTTTGGGGGGGGGCGAGGCGGAGAGACCCAGTACTTC,CASSLGGFGGGRGGETQYF
TRBV19,TRBJ2-6,.,.,TGTGCCAGTAGTGGGGGCAAAATTTCCCCTGGGGCCAACGTCCTGACTTTC,CASSGGKISPGANVLTF
TRBV7-9,TRBJ1-5,.,TRBD1,TGTGCCAGCAGCTTCGGGACAGGACCTGATCAGCCCCAGCATTTT,CASSFGTGPDQPQHF
TRBV27,TRBJ1-4,.,.,TGTGCCAGCAGTTTATCATGGCAGTCGAATGAAAAACTGTTTTTT,CASSLSWQSNEKLFF
TRBV5-4,TRBJ2-6,.,.,TGTGCCAGCAGCTTAGCCTCCCGCTCTGGGGCCAACGTCCTGACTTTC,CASSLASRSGANVLTF
TRBV16,TRBJ1-2,.,.,TGTGCCAGCAGCCCACAGGGTTATGGCTACACCTTC,CASSPQGYGYTF
TRBV28,TRBJ2-5,.,TRBD2,TGTGCCAGCAGTCTCGGGATAGCGGGGGGCCAAGAGACCCAGTACTTC,CASSLGIAGGQETQYF
TRBV6-6,TRBJ1-2,.,TRBD1,TGTGCCAGCAGTTACTCGGGACAGGGGGCGGATGGCTACACCTTC,CASSYSGQGADGYTF
TRBV27,TRBJ2-3,.,TRBD2,TGTGCCAGCAGTCCGGGGGGTCGGTGGACGCAGTATTTT,CASSPGGRWTQYF
TRBV7-6,TRBJ2-7,.,.,TGTGCCAGCAGCTCCGGACAGCGCAGCTCCTACGAGCAGTACTTC,CASSSGQRSSYEQYF
TRBV25-1,TRBJ1-2,once,TRBD1,TGTGCCAGCAGTGAAGACAGGGGGCACTGGTATGGCTACACCTTC,CASSEDRGHWYGYTF
TRBV2,TRBJ1-6,.,TRBD1,TGTGCCAGCAGTGAGGGGACAGTTAATTCACCCCTCCACTTT,CASSEGTVNSPLHF
TRBV5-4,TRBJ2-1,.,TRBD2,TGTGCCAGCAGTCCCGCCGGGGCTAGCGGGGGCTCCTACAATGAGCAGTTCTTC,CASSPAGASGGSYNEQFF
TRBV27,TRBJ1-5,.,.,TGTGCCAGCAGTTTATGGGGACACCCTAGCAATCAGCCCCAGCATTTT,CASSLWGHPSNQPQHF
TRBV5-1,TRBJ2-5,once,.,TGCGCCAGCAGCTTGGCTGGCAGGACTCAAGAGACCCAGTACTTC,CASSLAGRTQETQYF
TRBV5-4,TRBJ2-2,.,.,TGTGCCAGCAGCCAAAGGGGGGGCAGGACCGGGGAGCTGTTTTTT,CASSQRGGRTGELFF
TRBV28,TRBJ2-1,.,.,TGTGCCAGCAGCCGAACGGACAGCTACAATGAGCAGTTCTTC,CASSRTDSYNEQFF
TRBV30,TRBJ1-1,few,.,TGTGCCTGGAGTGTTGGAGGAACGTTGAACACTGAAGCTTTCTTT,CAWSVGGTLNTEAFF
TRBV15,TRBJ1-1,.,.,TGTGCCACCAGCAGAGATACAGATATCACTGAAGCTTTCTTT,CATSRDTDITEAFF
TRBV19,TRBJ1-5,.,.,TGTGCCAGTAGTATGCAGGGGTATAGCAATCAGCCCCAGCATTTT,CASSMQGYSNQPQHF
TRBV28,TRBJ1-4,.,TRBD1,TGTGCCAGCAATTCGGGACAGGGCAGAGAAAAACTGTTTTTT,CASNSGQGREKLFF
TRBV19,TRBJ1-2,once,.,TGTGCCAGTACTCCATCCTCGCTGGGGCTTAACTATGGCTACACCTTC,CASTPSSLGLNYGYTF
TRBV6-1,TRBJ2-1,.,.,TGTGCCAGCAGTGAAGGGTTCGGGTCCTACAATGAGCAGTTCTTC,CASSEGFGSYNEQFF
TRBV5-6,TRBJ2-7,.,.,TGTGCCAGCAGCTTACAGGGTTTCCTCTACGAGCAGTACTTC,CASSLQGFLYEQYF
TRBV12-3/TRBV12-4,TRBJ1-5,.,TRBD1,TGTGCCAGCAGTGGACAGGTGGGTCAGCCCCAGCATTTT,CASSGQVGQPQHF
TRBV7-9,TRBJ1-5,.,.,TGTGCCAGCAGCTTAGGGGGAGTCGATCAGCCCCAGCATTTT,CASSLGGVDQPQHF
TRBV15,TRBJ2-3,.,.,TGTGCCACCAGCAGAGATGGGATCGGGGGACTCGCAGATACGCAGTATTTT,CATSRDGIGGLADTQYF
TRBV30,TRBJ2-5,.,.,TGTGCCTGGAGTCCTTGGCCCGTGGAGCGGACCCAGTACTTC,CAWSPWPVERTQYF
TRBV5-1,TRBJ1-1,once,TRBD1,TGCGCCAGCAGCTTAAGGGGGCCTTACACTGAAGCTTTCTTT,CASSLRGPYTEAFF
TRBV7-8,TRBJ2-5,few,TRBD1,TGTGCCAGCAGCCCCGGGACAGGGTTCGGTCTAGAGACCCAGTACTTC,CASSPGTGFGLETQYF
TRBV28,TRBJ2-5,.,.,TGTGCCAGCAGGGCGGCCAGACGGGAGACCCAGTACTTC,CASRAARRETQYF
TRBV9,TRBJ1-5,.,TRBD1,TGTGCCAGCAGCGTAGGACAGGGGGCAGGGCAGCCCCAGCATTTT,CASSVGQGAGQPQHF
TRBV5-5,TRBJ1-4,once,TRBD1,TGTGCCAGCAGCATCGTCGGACAGGCTACTAATGAAAAACTGTTTTTT,CASSIVGQATNEKLFF
TRBV6-4,TRBJ1-6,.,TRBD1,TGTGCCAGCAGACCTCTGACAGGGGATAATTCACCCCTCCACTTT,CASRPLTGDNSPLHF
TRBV6-5,TRBJ1-5,.,.,TGTGCCAGCAGTCCCCCAGGGGGCAATCAGCCCCAGCATTTT,CASSPPGGNQPQHF
TRBV7-2,TRBJ1-2,.,TRBD1,TGTGCCAGCAGCCGCAGGGGGGTCTATGGCTACACCTTC,CASSRRGVYGYTF
TRBV5-1,TRBJ2-5,.,.,TGCGCCAGCAGCTCCCTGGCCTCAGGGGTTGGAGGAGAGACCCAGTACTTC,CASSSLASGVGGETQYF
TRBV15,TRBJ2-3,few,TRBD1,TGTGCCACCAGCGGCCGTCAGGGGGCAGGGGATACGCAGTATTTT,CATSGRQGAGDTQYF
TRBV9,TRBJ2-7,.,.,TGTGCCAGCAGCGTAGAGCGGGCCGACGAGCAGTACTTC,CASSVERADEQYF
TRBV5-1,TRBJ2-2,.,TRBD1,TGCGCCAGCAGCTTCCCCGGGACAGGGCGGACCGGGGAGCTGTTTTTT,CASSFPGTGRTGELFF
TRBV28,TRBJ1-1,.,.,TGTGCCAGCAGTTTCGCGGGGAACACTGAAGCTTTCTTT,CASSFAGNTEAFF
TRBV9,TRBJ2-3,.,.,TGTGCCAGCAGTTGGGAGGGCACAGATACGCAGTATTTT,CASSWEGTDTQYF
TRBV25-1,TRBJ2-1,few,TRBD2,TGTGCCAGCAGTGAATCGGTGGAGGGCGGGGGGCCAAGCCATGAGCAGTTCTTC,CASSESVEGGGPSHEQFF
TRBV5-4,TRBJ1-3,.,.,TGTGCCAGCAGCTTTAGGGAGTCTGGAAACACCATATATTTT,CASSFRESGNTIYF
TRBV6-2/TRBV6-3,TRBJ2-7,.,.,TGTGCCAGCAGTTACTCGAGTCAGCGCAACGAGCAGTACTTC,CASSYSSQRNEQYF
TRBV30,TRBJ2-2,few,.,TGTGCCTGGAGTGTACCCAGTATTGACACCGGGGAGCTGTTTTTT,CAWSVPSIDTGELFF
TRBV4-1,TRBJ1-5,.,TRBD1,TGCGCCAGCAGCCAAGGACAGGGAAGACATCAGCCCCAGCATTTT,CASSQGQGRHQPQHF
TRBV24-1,TRBJ2-2,.,TRBD1,TGTGCCACCAGTGATCCCCAGGGGGCCGGGGAGCTGTTTTTT,CATSDPQGAGELFF
TRBV3-1/TRBV3-2,TRBJ2-3,.,.,TGTGCCAGCAGCCAAAACTTCTTGTCTCGCACAGATACGCAGTATTTT,CASSQNFLSRTDTQYF
TRBV5-5,TRBJ2-3,few,TRBD1,TGTGCCAGCAGCTTACAGGGGAGCACAGATACGCAGTATTTT,CASSLQGSTDTQYF
TRBV30,TRBJ2-1,.,TRBD1,TGTGCCTGGCAGGGGGCAAATGAGCAGTTCTTC,CAWQGANEQFF